This paragraph covers one T cell receptor (beta chain) sequence. Its antigen is not known. Repertoires were generated with immunoSEQ multiplex PCR, while TCRdb's copy carries only in-frame clones and drops some. The sample has more than 50,000 clones; about 90% are singletons. This record belongs to a study of T cell responses to AZD1222 COVID-19 vaccine. In the study overall: Pooling of second doses given at about 4 or about 12 weeks was done. Study-wide results and limits: Researchers took repertoire samples only after the peak T cell response had come. Following two doses of AZD1222, Spike-specific TCR breadth and depth rose. Clonal diversity was possibly underestimated, and white British individuals and females predominated among donors.

Germline-derived CDR1 and CDR2 are SGHRS and YFSETQ. V gave up 0 bases and J gave up 2 bases, with 5 bases separating them. CDR3 size: 13 residues. The sequencing used peripheral blood, collected on day 0 of AZD1222 vaccination. The sequence came from an adult in good health. The J gene is TRBJ1-2, the V gene TRBV5-1; D is uncertain. This CDR3 is CASSLAENYGYTF. CDR3 sequence (DNA): TGCGCCAGCAGCTTGGCGGAGAACTATGGCTACACCTTC.